This T cell receptor (beta chain) was profiled in a study of cytomegalovirus exposure and HLA in healthy donors. The germline gives CDR1 MNHNS, CDR2 SASEGT. Germline trimming cut 3 bases from V and 6 bases from J; bases unmatched to any gene: 13. The CDR3 loop spans 16 amino acids. The PCR contained 60 Vbeta and 13 Jbeta primers. Original methodology: Roughly 80 million unique TCR beta chains, roughly 10 million shared, were counted in a later analysis. Assay: immunoSEQ multiplex PCR; the TCRdb copy retains only in-frame clones and omits some. V and J calls and clone size are copied from that table; D and trimming were computed from the DNA. This sample's table has about 70,000 clones. Comments on this clone: Its target is unknown.

Study-level findings and limits: It was confirmed in vitro that a few of the CMV-associated chains were specific for CMV antigens. The study flagged around 160 TCR beta chains as cytomegalovirus-associated. Across donors, presence/absence analyses took sequencing depth to be roughly uniform.

The sample was PBMCs. This sequence originates from a female donor in good health and CMV-seropositive. The chain combines TRBV6-1 with TRBJ1-2; 7 positions match TRBD1. The CDR3 coding sequence is TGTGCCAGCAGTGAGCAGGGGGTGAGGGGTCAAGATGGCTACACCTTC. Its protein product is CASSEQGVRGQDGYTF.